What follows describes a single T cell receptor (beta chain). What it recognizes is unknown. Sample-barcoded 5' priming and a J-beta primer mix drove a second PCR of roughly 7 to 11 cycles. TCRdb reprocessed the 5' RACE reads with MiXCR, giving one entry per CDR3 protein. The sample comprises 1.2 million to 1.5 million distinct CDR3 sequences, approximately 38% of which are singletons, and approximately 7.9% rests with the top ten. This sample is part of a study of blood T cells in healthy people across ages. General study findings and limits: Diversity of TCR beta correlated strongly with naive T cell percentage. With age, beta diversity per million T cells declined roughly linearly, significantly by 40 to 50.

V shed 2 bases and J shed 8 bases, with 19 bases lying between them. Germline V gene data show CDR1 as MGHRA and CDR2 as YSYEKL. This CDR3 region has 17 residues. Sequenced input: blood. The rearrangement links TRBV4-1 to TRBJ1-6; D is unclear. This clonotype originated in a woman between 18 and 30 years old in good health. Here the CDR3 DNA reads TGCGCCAGCAGCCAACGTCCGGAGGGCGCGAGATATTCACCCCTCCACTTT. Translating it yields CASSQRPEGARYSPLHF.